This TCR beta chain was sequenced in a study of shared clonotypes between healthy human individuals. Assay used: immunoSEQ multiplex PCR; TCRdb lists only in-frame clones, some missing. Of some 2 million clones in the sample, roughly 94% were seen once. A note on this clone: The antigen is unknown.

V trimming: 4 bases; J trimming: 5 bases; junction bases outside the gene matches: 7. Germline V gives CDR1 SGHRS, CDR2 YFSETQ. The CDR3 totals 15 residues. Study findings and constraints: Sampling included only blood; tissue repertoires likely differ.

This sequence joins TRBV5-1 and TRBJ2-7; 12 nucleotides agree with TRBD2. The sequence was obtained from a man aged 18 to 30 in good health. The sequencing input was naive CD4+ T cells sorted from blood. Subset described: CD45RA+ positively selected. As DNA, the CDR3 is TGCGCCAGCAGCCTCCGGACTAGCGGGACCCACGAGCAGTACTTC. Its protein product is CASSLRTSGTHEQYF.